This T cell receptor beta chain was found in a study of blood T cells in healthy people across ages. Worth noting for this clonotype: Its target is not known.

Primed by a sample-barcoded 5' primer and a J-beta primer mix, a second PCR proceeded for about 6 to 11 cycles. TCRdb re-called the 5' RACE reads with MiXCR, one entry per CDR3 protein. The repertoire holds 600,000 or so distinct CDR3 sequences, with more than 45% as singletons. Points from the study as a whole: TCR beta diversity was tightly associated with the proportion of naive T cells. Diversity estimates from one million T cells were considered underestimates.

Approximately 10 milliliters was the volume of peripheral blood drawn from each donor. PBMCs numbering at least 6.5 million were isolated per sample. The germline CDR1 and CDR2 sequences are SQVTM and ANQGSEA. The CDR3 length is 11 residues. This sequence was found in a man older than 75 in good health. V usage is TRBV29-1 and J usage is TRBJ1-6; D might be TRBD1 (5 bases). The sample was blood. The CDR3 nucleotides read TGCAGTGCTGCCAGGGATTCACCCCTCCACTTT. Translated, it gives CSAARDSPLHF.